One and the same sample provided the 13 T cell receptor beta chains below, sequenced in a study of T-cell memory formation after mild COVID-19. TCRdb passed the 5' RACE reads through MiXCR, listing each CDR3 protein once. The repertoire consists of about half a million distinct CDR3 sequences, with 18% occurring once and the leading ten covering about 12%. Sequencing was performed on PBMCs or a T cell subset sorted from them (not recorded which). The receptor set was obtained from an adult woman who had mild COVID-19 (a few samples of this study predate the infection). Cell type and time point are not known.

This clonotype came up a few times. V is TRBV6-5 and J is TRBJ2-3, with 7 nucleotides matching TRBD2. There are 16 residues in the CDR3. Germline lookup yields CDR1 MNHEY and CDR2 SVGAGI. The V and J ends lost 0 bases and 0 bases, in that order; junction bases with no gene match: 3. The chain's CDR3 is CASSYSWGGSTDTQYF. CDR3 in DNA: TGTGCCAGCAGTTACTCCTGGGGGGGAAGCACAGATACGCAGTATTTT.

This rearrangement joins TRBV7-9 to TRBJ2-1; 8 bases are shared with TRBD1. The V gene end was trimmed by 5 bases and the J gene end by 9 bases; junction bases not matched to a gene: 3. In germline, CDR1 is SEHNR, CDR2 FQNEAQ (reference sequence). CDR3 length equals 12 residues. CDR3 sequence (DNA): TGTGCCAGCAGCGCTGACAGGGGTGAGCAGTTCTTC. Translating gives CASSADRGEQFF.

The CDR3 DNA is TGTGCCAGCGCGGGAAGCGGGGGGGCCACAGATACGCAGTATTTT. It codes for CASAGSGGATDTQYF. This chain joins TRBV6-1 and TRBJ2-3; 10 bases are a match to TRBD2. Germline values: CDR1 MNHNS, CDR2 SASEGT. The CDR3 extends over 15 amino acids. Unmatched junction bases numbered 7, after V lost 8 bases and J lost 2 bases.

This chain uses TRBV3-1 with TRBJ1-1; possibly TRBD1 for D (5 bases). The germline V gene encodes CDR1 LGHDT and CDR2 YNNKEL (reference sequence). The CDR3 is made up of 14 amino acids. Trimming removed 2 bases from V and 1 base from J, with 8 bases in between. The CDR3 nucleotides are TGTGCCAGCAGCCAACACGACAGGAACACTGAAGCTTTCTTT. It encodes CASSQHDRNTEAFF.

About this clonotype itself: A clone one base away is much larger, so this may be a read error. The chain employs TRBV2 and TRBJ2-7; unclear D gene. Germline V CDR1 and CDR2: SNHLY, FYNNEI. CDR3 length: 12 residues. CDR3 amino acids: CASSGPSSEQYF. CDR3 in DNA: TGTGCCAGCAGTGGGCCCTCCTCCGAGCAGTACTTC.

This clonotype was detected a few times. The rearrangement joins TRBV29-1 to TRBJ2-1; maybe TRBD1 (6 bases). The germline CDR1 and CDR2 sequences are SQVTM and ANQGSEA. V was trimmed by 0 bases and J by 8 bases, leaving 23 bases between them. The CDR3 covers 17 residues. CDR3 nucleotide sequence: TGCAGCGTTGAAGAAGTGGAACCAGGGGCGGCGATCGATGAGCAGTTCTTC. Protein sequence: CSVEEVEPGAAIDEQFF.

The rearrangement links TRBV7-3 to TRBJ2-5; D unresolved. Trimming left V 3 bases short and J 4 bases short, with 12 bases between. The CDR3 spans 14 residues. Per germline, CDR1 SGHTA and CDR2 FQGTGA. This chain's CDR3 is CASSFRGGGETQYF. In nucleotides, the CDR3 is TGTGCCAGCAGCTTTAGAGGCGGTGGAGAGACCCAGTACTTC.

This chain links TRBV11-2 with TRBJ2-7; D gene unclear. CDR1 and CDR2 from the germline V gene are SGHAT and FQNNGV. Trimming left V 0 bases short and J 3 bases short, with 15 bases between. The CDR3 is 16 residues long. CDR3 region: CASSLDRSSTIYEQYF. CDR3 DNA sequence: TGTGCCAGCAGCTTAGATCGCTCTAGTACCATCTACGAGCAGTACTTC.

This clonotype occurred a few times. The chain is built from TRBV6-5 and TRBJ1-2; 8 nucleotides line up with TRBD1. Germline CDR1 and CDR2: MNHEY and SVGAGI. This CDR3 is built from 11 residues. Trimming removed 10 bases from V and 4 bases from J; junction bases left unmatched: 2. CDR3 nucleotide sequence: TGTGCCACTGGGACAGGCTATGGCTACACCTTC. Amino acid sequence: CATGTGYGYTF.

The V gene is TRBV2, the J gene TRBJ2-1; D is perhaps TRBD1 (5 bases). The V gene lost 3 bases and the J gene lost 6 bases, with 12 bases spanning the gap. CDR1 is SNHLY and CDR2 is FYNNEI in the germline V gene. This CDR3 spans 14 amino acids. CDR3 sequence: CASSDRQHSNEQFF. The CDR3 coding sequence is TGTGCCAGCAGTGATCGACAGCATAGCAATGAGCAGTTCTTC.

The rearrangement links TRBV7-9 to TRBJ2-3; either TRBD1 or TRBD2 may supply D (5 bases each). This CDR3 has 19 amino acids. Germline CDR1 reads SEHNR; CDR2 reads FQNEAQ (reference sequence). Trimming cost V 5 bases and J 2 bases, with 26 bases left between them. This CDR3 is CASSEGPAASVEITDTQYF. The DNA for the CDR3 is TGTGCCAGCAGCGAGGGGCCCGCGGCATCAGTAGAGATCACAGATACGCAGTATTTT.

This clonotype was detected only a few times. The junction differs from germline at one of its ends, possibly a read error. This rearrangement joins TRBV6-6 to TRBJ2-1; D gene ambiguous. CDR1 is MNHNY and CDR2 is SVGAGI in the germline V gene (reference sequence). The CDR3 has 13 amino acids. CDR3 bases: TGTGACAGCAGTTCCTACGAGGACAATGAGCAGTTCTTC. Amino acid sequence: CDSSSYEDNEQFF.

In DNA form, the CDR3 reads TGTGCCAGCAGTGGAGGACAGTTCCGTGAAAAACTGTTTTTT. Its protein is CASSGGQFREKLFF. The genes are TRBV6-1 and TRBJ1-4, with D possibly being TRBD1 (6 bases). The CDR3 has 14 residues. CDR1 and CDR2 from the germline V gene are MNHNS and SASEGT. V was clipped by 4 bases and J by 7 bases, with 13 bases between them.